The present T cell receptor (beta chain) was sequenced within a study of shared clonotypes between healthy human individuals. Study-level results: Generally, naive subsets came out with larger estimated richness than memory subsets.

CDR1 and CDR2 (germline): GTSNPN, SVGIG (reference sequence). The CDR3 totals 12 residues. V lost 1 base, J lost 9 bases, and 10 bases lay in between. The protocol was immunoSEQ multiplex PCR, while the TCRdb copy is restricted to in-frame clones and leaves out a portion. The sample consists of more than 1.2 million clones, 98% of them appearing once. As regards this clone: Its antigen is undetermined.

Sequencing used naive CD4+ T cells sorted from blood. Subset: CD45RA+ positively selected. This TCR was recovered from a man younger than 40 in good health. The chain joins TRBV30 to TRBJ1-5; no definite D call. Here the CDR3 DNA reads TGTGCCTGGAGTGCCGGTTCGAGGCCCCAGCATTTT. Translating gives CAWSAGSRPQHF. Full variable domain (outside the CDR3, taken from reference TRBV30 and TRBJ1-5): SQTIHQWPATLVQPVGSPLSLECTVEGTSNPNLYWYRQAAGRGLQLLFYSVGIGQISSEVPQNLSASRPQDRQFILSSKKLLLSDSGFYLCAWSAGSRPQHFGDGTRLSIL.